The 27 T cell receptor beta chains below come from one sample, sequenced in a study of CD8 T cells in Susac syndrome (dated by TCRdb to between 2018 and 2020). Libraries were built with the immunoSEQ multiplex PCR assay. RNA was extracted using the RNeasy kit, and 0.5 to 1 microgram was reverse transcribed with random hexamers. The public sequencing data were trimmed at Q25 with fastp and processed into clonotypes with MiXCR by TCRdb, which kept only in-frame beta chains. Every distinct CDR3 protein forms one entry, paired with its most common genes and DNA. The sample table holds about 80,000 distinct CDR3 sequences, of which more than 85% were seen once. In total, the top ten clones hold 0.5% of the sample. Sequencing used CD8+ T cells from PBMCs. The source of these receptors is a human donor with multiple sclerosis.

The V gene is TRBV4-3, the J gene TRBJ1-3; 11 bases agree with TRBD1. V was pared by 1 base and J by 4 bases, with 3 bases of the junction left unmatched. The CDR3 sequence is 16 residues long. CDR1 and CDR2 (germline): LGHNA, YSLEER. CDR3 sequence (DNA): TGCGCCAGCAGCCAAGGGACAGGGGGCGAAGGAAACACCATATATTTT. Its translation: CASSQGTGGEGNTIYF.

This clonotype was counted a single time. The chain has TRBV12-3 or TRBV12-4 and TRBJ2-3; D remains unclear. The V gene lost 0 bases and the J gene lost 1 base, with 11 bases spanning the gap. The CDR3 is made up of 16 amino acids. CDR3 bases: TGTGCCAGCAGTTTAGCGCGGATCCTCGGCACAGATACGCAGTATTTT. Amino acid sequence: CASSLARILGTDTQYF.

The gene calls are TRBV12-3 or TRBV12-4 and TRBJ2-5, with D perhaps TRBD2 (5 bases). V lost 3 bases and J 1 base, leaving 9 bases between the germline ends. This CDR3 has 14 amino acids. Here the CDR3 reads CASSFSGSQETQYF. The CDR3 DNA follows: TGTGCCAGCAGTTTTTCGGGGAGCCAAGAGACCCAGTACTTC.

This clonotype turned up a few times. V and J are TRBV11-2 and TRBJ1-1, with a tentative D call TRBD1 (6 bases). The CDR3 is 13 amino acids. V lost 4 bases and J lost 1, with 7 bases in between. CDR1 SGHAT and CDR2 FQNNGV come from the germline V gene. The CDR3 DNA reads as TGTGCCAGCAGCTCGACAGGGAACACTGAAGCTTTCTTT. It is translated as CASSSTGNTEAFF.

The V and J genes are TRBV4-1 and TRBJ2-3; D uncertain. Germline loops: CDR1 MGHRA, CDR2 YSYEKL. CDR3 length equals 11 residues. The V and J ends lost 1 base and 7 bases respectively, with 3 bases between them. The CDR3 is CASSQGYTQYF. Here the CDR3 DNA reads TGCGCCAGCAGCCAAGGGTATACGCAGTATTTT.

This sequence joins TRBV28 and TRBJ2-5, with 12 bases aligning to TRBD1. Germline assignment: CDR1 MDHEN and CDR2 SYDVKM. V was clipped by 5 bases and J by 5 bases; unmatched bases: 12. The CDR3 covers 17 residues. The CDR3 is CASSLLGTGGVGETQYF. The CDR3 DNA follows: TGTGCCAGCAGTCTCCTTGGGACAGGGGGCGTGGGTGAGACCCAGTACTTC.

The CDR3 DNA follows: TGCGCCAGCACACAGGGGTCCTACGAGCAGTACTTC. Its protein product is CASTQGSYEQYF. The chain employs TRBV10-2 and TRBJ2-7; 7 bases line up with TRBD1. Per germline, CDR1 WSHSY and CDR2 SAAADI. After removal of 7 bases from V and 1 base from J, the junction contained 1 base not matched to a gene. The CDR3 runs to 12 residues.

The chain recombines TRBV27 with TRBJ2-7; TRBD1 matches 9 bases. Looked up from germline, CDR1 is MNHEY and CDR2 is SMNVEV (reference sequence). This CDR3 comprises 17 residues. V trimming: 6 bases; J trimming: 5 bases; junction bases outside the gene matches: 17. The CDR3 DNA follows: TGTGCCAGCAGGCCTCTCTCCGGGACAGGGTACGTTCACGAGCAGTACTTC. Translating it yields CASRPLSGTGYVHEQYF.

This clonotype was recorded once. This sequence joins TRBV20-1 and TRBJ2-1, with D tentatively TRBD2 (7 bases). CDR1 is DFQATT and CDR2 is SNEGSKA in the germline V gene (reference sequence). The CDR3 is 14 residues long. The ends were cut back, 6 bases at V and 8 bases at J, with 20 bases in the middle. Here the CDR3 DNA reads TGCAGTGCAGCGGGGACTTATGAGGGGGATGAGCAGTTCTTC. Translation: CSAAGTYEGDEQFF.

The chain joins TRBV5-4 to TRBJ2-4, with 9 bases identical to TRBD1. The CDR3 contains 15 residues. From germline, CDR1 is SGHNT and CDR2 YYREEE (reference sequence). Trimming removed 4 bases from V and 6 bases from J; junction bases left unmatched: 8. CDR3: CASSRGQGPVNIQYF. The CDR3 DNA follows: TGTGCCAGCAGCAGGGGACAGGGCCCGGTAAACATTCAGTACTTC.

The chain uses TRBV27 and TRBJ2-7; the match to TRBD2 covers 10 bases. J was trimmed by 7 bases and V by 2 bases; bases with no gene match: 14. The CDR3 loop spans 17 amino acids. The V gene's germline CDR1 is MNHEY and CDR2 SMNVEV (reference sequence). The CDR3 DNA follows: TGTGCCAGCAGTTTAACTGCCCTAGCGGGGGCCCGGGGTGAGCAGTACTTC. As protein: CASSLTALAGARGEQYF.

This chain connects TRBV3-1 to TRBJ1-1; 9 bases are a match to TRBD1. V lost 7 bases, J lost 6 bases, and 9 bases stayed unmatched. The CDR3 is made up of 14 amino acids. Germline assignment: CDR1 LGHDT and CDR2 YNNKEL (reference sequence). CDR3 sequence: CASTRDREDSEAFF. CDR3 nucleotides: TGTGCCAGCACCCGGGACAGGGAAGACTCTGAAGCTTTCTTT.

This chain links TRBV27 with TRBJ2-7, with D uncertain. This CDR3 spans 13 amino acids. V dropped 3 bases and J dropped 3 bases, with 9 bases sitting between them. CDR1 and CDR2 from the germline V gene are MNHEY and SMNVEV (reference sequence). In nucleotides, the CDR3 is TGTGCCAGCAGTTTGGGGTTGAGCTACGAGCAGTACTTC. Amino acid sequence: CASSLGLSYEQYF.

J is TRBJ2-7 and V is TRBV30; TRBD1 matches at 7 bases. CDR1 and CDR2 from the germline V gene are GTSNPN and SVGIG (reference sequence). J lost 2 bases, V lost 4 bases, and 8 bases had no gene match. The CDR3 has 14 amino acids. The CDR3 reads CAWTVRGIAYEQYF. DNA for the CDR3: TGTGCCTGGACCGTCAGGGGGATAGCCTACGAGCAGTACTTC.

The genes are TRBV28 and TRBJ2-1; D possibly matches TRBD1 or TRBD2 (6 bases each). Germline-derived CDR1 and CDR2 are MDHEN and SYDVKM. The CDR3 length is 16 residues. V lost 1 base, J lost 6 bases, and 16 bases lay in between. This chain's CDR3 is CASSLSFGGPGNEQFF. The CDR3 bases are TGTGCCAGCAGTTTATCCTTTGGGGGGCCGGGCAATGAGCAGTTCTTC. Variable domain in full (rest from reference TRBV28 and TRBJ2-1): DVKVTQSSRYLVKRTGEKVFLECVQDMDHENMFWYRQDPGLGLRLIYFSYDVKMKEKGDIPEGYSVSREKKERFSLILESASTNQTSMYLCASSLSFGGPGNEQFFGPGTRLTVL.

The chain joins TRBV12-3 or TRBV12-4 to TRBJ2-3, with 7 positions matching TRBD2. Trimming cost V 1 base and J 6 bases; bases outside gene matches: 1. The CDR3 length is 13 residues. CDR3 coding DNA: TGTGCCAGCAGTTTAGTACTAGCGGATACGCAGTATTTT. Translated, it gives CASSLVLADTQYF.

The V and J genes are TRBV7-2 and TRBJ1-2; TRBD1 might be the D (5 bases). V dropped 5 bases and J dropped 4 bases, with 14 bases sitting between them. This CDR3 is built from 14 residues. Germline V gene sequence: CDR1 SGHTA, CDR2 FQGNSA. CDR3 protein: CASSASGGSYGYTF. In DNA form, the CDR3 reads TGTGCCAGCAGCGCCTCTGGGGGTAGCTATGGCTACACCTTC. Looking up the rest from reference TRBV7-2 and TRBJ1-2 gives the full variable domain: GAGVSQSPSNKVTEKGKDVELRCDPISGHTALYWYRQSLGQGLEFLIYFQGNSAPDKSGLPSDRFSAERTGGSVSTLTIQRTQQEDSAVYLCASSASGGSYGYTFGSGTRLTVV.

The genes are TRBV28 and TRBJ2-3, with TRBD1 as a possible D gene (5 bases). The CDR3 totals 17 residues. CDR1 is MDHEN, CDR2 SYDVKM, per germline. Trimming took off 1 base at V and 0 bases at J, with 14 bases between the two ends. This CDR3 reads CASSLSPGRASTDTQYF. The CDR3 DNA follows: TGTGCCAGCAGTTTATCTCCTGGCAGGGCTAGCACAGATACGCAGTATTTT.

V and J are TRBV4-3 and TRBJ2-5; a weak D match, TRBD1 (5 bases). V was clipped by 0 bases and J by 4 bases, with 12 bases between them. CDR1 is LGHNA, CDR2 YSLEER, per germline. CDR3 length equals 15 residues. The CDR3 sequence: CASSQDAGYPETQYF. Written as DNA, the CDR3 is TGCGCCAGCAGCCAAGACGCAGGGTACCCAGAGACCCAGTACTTC.

This clonotype was detected only once. The J gene is TRBJ1-1, the V gene TRBV2; D not resolved. Germline V gene data show CDR1 as SNHLY and CDR2 as FYNNEI. The CDR3 extends over 16 amino acids. V lost 9 bases to trimming and J lost 0 bases, with 20 bases between them. CDR3 sequence reads: CARRAPGTLMNTEAFF. The CDR3 coding sequence is TGTGCCAGGAGAGCGCCAGGTACCTTAATGAACACTGAAGCTTTCTTT.

The V and J genes are TRBV20-1 and TRBJ1-1; maybe TRBD1 (5 bases). The ends were cut back, 5 bases at V and 5 bases at J, with 12 bases in the middle. The CDR3 covers 12 residues. Germline V gives CDR1 DFQATT, CDR2 SNEGSKA (reference sequence). CDR3 sequence: CSADPGLTEAFF. The CDR3 DNA reads as TGCAGTGCTGACCCGGGACTTACTGAAGCTTTCTTT.

This clonotype appeared once. The chain recombines TRBV20-1 with TRBJ2-7; no clear D. Germline loops: CDR1 DFQATT, CDR2 SNEGSKA (reference sequence). CDR3 length: 12 amino acids. Trimming removed 6 bases at V and 2 bases at J, with 11 bases between. CDR3 in amino acids: CSAAFTPYEQYF. The DNA for the CDR3 is TGCAGTGCCGCCTTCACACCCTACGAGCAGTACTTC.

The chain combines TRBV30 with TRBJ2-1, with 9 bases that match TRBD1. V was pared by 6 bases and J by 8 bases, with 17 bases of the junction left unmatched. This CDR3 comprises 16 residues. CDR1 GTSNPN and CDR2 SVGIG come from the germline V gene (reference sequence). The CDR3 nucleotides read TGTGCCTGCCTCCCTACAGGGGGCACTTTACAATATGAGCAGTTCTTC. Its translation is CACLPTGGTLQYEQFF.

V and J are TRBV27 and TRBJ2-7; TRBD2 matches at 9 bases. Per germline, CDR1 MNHEY and CDR2 SMNVEV (reference sequence). This CDR3 is 14 amino acids long. With V trimmed by 5 bases and J by 3 bases, 5 bases remained unmatched. CDR3 bases: TGTGCCAGCAGTCCCCGGACTAGCGTCTACGAGCAGTACTTC. Translating it yields CASSPRTSVYEQYF.

This chain joins TRBV7-9 and TRBJ1-2, with unresolved D. The V end was cut by 3 bases, the J end by 6 bases, with 17 bases between. This CDR3 has 15 residues. CDR1 SEHNR and CDR2 FQNEAQ come from the germline V gene (reference sequence). Here the CDR3 DNA reads TGTGCCAGCAGCTTGGGCCGCCAGGCCTGGGATGGCTACACCTTC. Its translation is CASSLGRQAWDGYTF.

The chain recombines TRBV7-9 with TRBJ2-7, with D perhaps matching TRBD1 or TRBD2 (5 bases each). This CDR3 has 13 amino acids. Germline V CDR1 and CDR2: SEHNR, FQNEAQ (reference sequence). V was clipped by 6 bases and J by 0 bases, with 9 bases between them. DNA for the CDR3: TGTGCCAGCAGAACCGGGGCCTCCTACGAGCAGTACTTC. Protein sequence: CASRTGASYEQYF.

The V gene is TRBV6-1, the J gene TRBJ2-7, with 14 bases fitting TRBD2. There are 16 residues in the CDR3. The germline V gene has CDR1 MNHNS and CDR2 SASEGT. With 10 bases clipped from V and 2 bases from J, the junction kept 10 bases outside the gene matches. The CDR3 loop reads CATMGLAGEGAYEQYF. CDR3 nucleotides: TGTGCCACGATGGGACTAGCGGGAGAGGGAGCCTACGAGCAGTACTTC.